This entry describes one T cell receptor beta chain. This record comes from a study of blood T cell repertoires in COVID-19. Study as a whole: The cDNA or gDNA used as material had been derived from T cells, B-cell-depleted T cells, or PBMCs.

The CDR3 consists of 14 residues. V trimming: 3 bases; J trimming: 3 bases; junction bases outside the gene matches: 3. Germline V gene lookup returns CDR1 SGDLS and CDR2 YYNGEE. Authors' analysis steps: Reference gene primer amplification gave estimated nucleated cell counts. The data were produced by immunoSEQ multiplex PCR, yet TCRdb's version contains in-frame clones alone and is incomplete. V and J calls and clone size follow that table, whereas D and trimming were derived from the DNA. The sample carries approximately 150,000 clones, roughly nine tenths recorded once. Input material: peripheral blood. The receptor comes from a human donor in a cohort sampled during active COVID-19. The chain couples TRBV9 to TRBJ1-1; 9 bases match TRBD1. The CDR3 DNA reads TGTGCCAGCAGCGCAGGACAGGGGTACACTGAAGCTTTCTTT. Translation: CASSAGQGYTEAFF.